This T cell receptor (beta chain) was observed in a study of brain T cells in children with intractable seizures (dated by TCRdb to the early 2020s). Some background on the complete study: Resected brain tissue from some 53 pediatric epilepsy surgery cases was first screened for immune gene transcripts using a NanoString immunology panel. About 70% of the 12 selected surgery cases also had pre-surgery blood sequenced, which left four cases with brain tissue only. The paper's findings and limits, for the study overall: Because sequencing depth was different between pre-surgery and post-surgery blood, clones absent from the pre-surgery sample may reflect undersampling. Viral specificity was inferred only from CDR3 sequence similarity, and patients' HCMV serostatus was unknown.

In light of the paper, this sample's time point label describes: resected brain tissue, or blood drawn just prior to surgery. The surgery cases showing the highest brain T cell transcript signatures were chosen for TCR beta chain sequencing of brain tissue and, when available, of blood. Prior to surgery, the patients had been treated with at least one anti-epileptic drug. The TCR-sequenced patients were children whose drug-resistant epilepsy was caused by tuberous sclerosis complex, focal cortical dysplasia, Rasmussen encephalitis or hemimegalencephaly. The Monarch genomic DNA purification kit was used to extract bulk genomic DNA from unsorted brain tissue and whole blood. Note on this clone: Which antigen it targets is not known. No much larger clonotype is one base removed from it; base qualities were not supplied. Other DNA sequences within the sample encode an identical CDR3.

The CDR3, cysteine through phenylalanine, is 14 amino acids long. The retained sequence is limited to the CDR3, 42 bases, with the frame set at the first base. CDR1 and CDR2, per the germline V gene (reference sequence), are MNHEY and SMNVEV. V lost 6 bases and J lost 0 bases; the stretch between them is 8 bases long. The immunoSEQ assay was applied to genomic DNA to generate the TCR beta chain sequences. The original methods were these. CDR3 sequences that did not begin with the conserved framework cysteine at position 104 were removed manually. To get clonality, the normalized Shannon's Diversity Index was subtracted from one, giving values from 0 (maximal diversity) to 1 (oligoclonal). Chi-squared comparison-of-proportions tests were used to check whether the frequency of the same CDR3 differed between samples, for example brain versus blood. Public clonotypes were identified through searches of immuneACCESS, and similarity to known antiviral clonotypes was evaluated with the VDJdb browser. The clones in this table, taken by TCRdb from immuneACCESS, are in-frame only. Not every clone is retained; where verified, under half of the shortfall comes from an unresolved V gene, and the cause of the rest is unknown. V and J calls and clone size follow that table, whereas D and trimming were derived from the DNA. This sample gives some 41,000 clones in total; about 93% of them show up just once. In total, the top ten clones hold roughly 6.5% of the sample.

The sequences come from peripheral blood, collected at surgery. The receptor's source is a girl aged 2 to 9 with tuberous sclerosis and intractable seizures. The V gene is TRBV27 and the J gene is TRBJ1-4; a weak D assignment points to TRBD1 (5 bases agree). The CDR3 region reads CASSPRATNEKLFF. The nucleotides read TGTGCCAGCAGCCCCAGGGCAACTAATGAAAAACTGTTTTTT.